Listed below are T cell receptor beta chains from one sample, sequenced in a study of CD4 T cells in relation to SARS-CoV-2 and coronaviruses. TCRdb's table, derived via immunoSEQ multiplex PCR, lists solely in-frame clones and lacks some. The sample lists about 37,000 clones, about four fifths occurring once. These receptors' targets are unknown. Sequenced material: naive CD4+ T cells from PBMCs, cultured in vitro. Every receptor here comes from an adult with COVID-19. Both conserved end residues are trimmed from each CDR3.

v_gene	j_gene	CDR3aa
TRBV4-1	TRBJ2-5	ASSAQTSFETQY
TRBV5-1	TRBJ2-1	ASSFSGSSYNEQF
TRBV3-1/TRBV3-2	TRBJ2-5	ASSPPGAGDVTQY
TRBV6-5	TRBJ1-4	ASSAEWELF
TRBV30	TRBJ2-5	AWSTGQETQY
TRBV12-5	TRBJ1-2	ASGFYGLNYGYT
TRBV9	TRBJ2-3	ASSARQGTDTQY
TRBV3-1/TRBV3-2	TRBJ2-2	ASSHEDNTGELF
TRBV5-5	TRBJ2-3	ASSLTSDGTDTQY
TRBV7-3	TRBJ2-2	ASSLGLTTFSPNTGELF
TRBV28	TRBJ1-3	ASLPPGLGNTIY
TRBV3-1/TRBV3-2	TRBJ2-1	ASSQALVNEQF
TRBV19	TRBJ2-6	ASSLITGLGANVLT
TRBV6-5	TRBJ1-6	ASSQRDDSPLH
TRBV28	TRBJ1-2	ASSLGGTDYGYT
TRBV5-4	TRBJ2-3	ASSSIQSTRTQY
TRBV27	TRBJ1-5	ASSSRQGNSNQPQH
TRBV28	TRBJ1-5	ASSPRGRGQGNQPQH
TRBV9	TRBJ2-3	ASSTGLAPSTDTQY
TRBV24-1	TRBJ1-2	ATSDSRDSGSYT
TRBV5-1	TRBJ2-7	ASSLRSSGGAYEQY
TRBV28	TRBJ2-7	ASSFILVGPDEQY
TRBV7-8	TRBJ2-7	ASSANTGIYEQY
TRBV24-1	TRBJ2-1	ATSSSGRGHNEQF
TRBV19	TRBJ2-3	ASSMGEGTDTQY
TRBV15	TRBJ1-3	ATSRVGRRNTIY
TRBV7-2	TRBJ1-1	ASSHAGGRVGLNTEAF
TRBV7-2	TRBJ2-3	ASSLSGRAYTDTQY
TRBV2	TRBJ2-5	ASFRHTSQETQY
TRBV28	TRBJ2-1	ASSLGGRGNEQF
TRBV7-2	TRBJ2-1	ASASGSYNEQF
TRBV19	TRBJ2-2	ASSTKTSGRTNTGELF
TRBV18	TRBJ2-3	ASSSRLAGGTDTQY
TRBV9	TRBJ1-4	ASSPRPLYATNEKLF
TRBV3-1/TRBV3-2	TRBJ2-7	ASSPQGETYEQY
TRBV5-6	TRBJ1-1	ASSLVSTENTEAF
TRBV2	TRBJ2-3	ASSIIMDTQY
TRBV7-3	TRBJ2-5	ASSQKAGQQETQY
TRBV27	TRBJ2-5	ASSPGGETQY
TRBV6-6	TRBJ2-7	ASSTTGTGYRVEQY
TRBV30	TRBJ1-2	AWSVSRGGFDGYT
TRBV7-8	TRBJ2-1	ASSYSGRAYNEQF
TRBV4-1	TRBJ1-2	ASSQVEIGTVEYGYT
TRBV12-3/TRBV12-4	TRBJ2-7	ASSPNPYEQY